This T cell receptor (beta chain) was observed in a study of T cells in Graves' hyperthyroidism and ophthalmopathy (dated by TCRdb to about 2019). As for the study more broadly: Peripheral blood samples were taken at initial diagnosis, before any treatment was given. A discovery cohort of fewer than 110 patients, roughly 40 with Graves' ophthalmopathy and 55 to 60 with stable Graves' hyperthyroidism, was used to find distinguishing TCR V-J signatures. Prospective prediction of ophthalmopathy was tested in an independent validation cohort consisting of some 18 hyperthyroidism patients and some 17 patients who later progressed to ophthalmopathy. For training and testing, the roughly 93 patients in the discovery cohort were randomly divided in a 7:3 ratio. Thyroid tissue and blood T-cell repertoires from roughly six Graves' hyperthyroidism patients were also compared in the study. Following sampling, methimazole starting at 30 mg daily was given to hyperthyroidism patients, and high-dose intravenous methylprednisolone was given to ophthalmopathy patients. The paper reports TCR Vbeta CDR3 sequencing of about 140 peripheral blood samples: approximately 41 ophthalmopathy, about 75 hyperthyroidism and 17 progressor patients.

The CDR3 numbers 16 residues from cysteine through phenylalanine. Only the CDR3 part of the read is kept: 48 bases, read in frame from the first base. Trimming takes 1 base off V and 2 bases off J; junction bases not matched to a gene: 6. CDR1 and CDR2 (SGHVS, FNYEAQ) derive from the germline V gene. A remark on this clonotype: This clone's antigen is unknown. The sample holds no much larger clone one base away, and base qualities are not on file.

Here is what the overall study found, with its caveats: No statistical method was used to set the sample size in advance, and investigators knew the group allocation. A model built on a 13 V-J signature distinguished ophthalmopathy from stable hyperthyroidism, reaching roughly 88% sensitivity and approximately 81% specificity in cross-validation and 80%/75% in testing. Most expanded thyroid clonotypes (frequency above 0.001) were also detected in blood, suggesting blood repertoires may reflect thyroid immune responses. In validation, the model predicted progression to ophthalmopathy with approximately 69% sensitivity and approximately 78% specificity, a median of about six months before onset.

Amplification of TCR beta CDR3 regions was carried out from RNA transcripts. The first round of RT-PCR for the TCR CDR3 was performed with the HTBI primer set and the Qiagen OneStep RT-PCR kit. Libraries were constructed in a second round of multiplex PCR, after which size selection and purification were carried out. Libraries were sequenced paired-end with 100 bp reads on an Illumina HiSeq2000. From the authors' description of their analysis: SOAPnuke was used to process the raw data, with reads discarded if the reads contained adapters or uncalled bases, had a mean Phred below 15, or lacked an exact constant-primer or identifier match. High-quality paired reads were merged using COPE v1.2.5, and each unique nucleotide sequence was defined as a clonotype. MiTCR v1.1 was used to align the clonotypes against IMGT TRBV, TRBD and TRBJ reference segments. The analysis included only V-J combinations with a frequency above 0.0001, which together covered over 98% of the repertoires. A TCS score was defined as the ratio of F50 (clonal expansion) to E x V (chaos), with BLOSUM62-based TCRdist applied between CDR3 peptides within each V-J. Welch's t-statistics and random forest reduced roughly 500 V-J features to fewer than 15, which were used in a naive Bayes classifier (R e1071). Through fastp at Q25 and MiXCR, TCRdb rebuilt clones from the public reads, retaining in-frame beta chains. Each entry is one CDR3 protein sequence, shown with its most common DNA and genes. The V and J calls reflect TCRdb's pipeline rather than the authors' work. The table for this sample lists some 580,000 distinct CDR3 sequences; roughly 16% of them were counted only once. Under 3.5% of the sample is taken by the ten largest.

In the ophthalmopathy patients, disease was moderately to severely active, with a Clinical Activity Score of 3 or more, a NOSPECS grade of 4 or more, and a duration of less than 3 months. Patients with uncontrolled infections, other autoimmune diseases, pregnancy or lactation were excluded. Diagnoses were established on the basis of clinical symptoms, serum thyroxine and TRAb, thyroid ultrasound, and orbital computed tomography. PBMCs were isolated from about 9.1 ml of fresh peripheral blood by Ficoll-Paque density gradient centrifugation. Total RNA was extracted with Trizol reagent, and quality was checked on an Agilent 2100 Bioanalyzer.

The source material was blood. The receptor was derived from a woman aged 40 to 55 with Graves' ophthalmopathy. This sequence uses TRBV7-6 and TRBJ2-5; the junction holds 8 bases that match TRBD2. The nucleotide sequence is given as TGTGCCAGCAGCTTAGGTGGTAGCGGGGCACAAGAGACCCAGTACTTC. The translation is CASSLGGSGAQETQYF. Extended through the reference TRBV7-6 and TRBJ2-5 proteins, this CDR3 yields the full variable domain: GAGVSQSPRYKVTKRGQDVALRCDPISGHVSLYWYRQALGQGPEFLTYFNYEAQQDKSGLPNDRFSAERPEGSISTLTIQRTEQRDSAMYRCASSLGGSGAQETQYFGPGTRLLVL.